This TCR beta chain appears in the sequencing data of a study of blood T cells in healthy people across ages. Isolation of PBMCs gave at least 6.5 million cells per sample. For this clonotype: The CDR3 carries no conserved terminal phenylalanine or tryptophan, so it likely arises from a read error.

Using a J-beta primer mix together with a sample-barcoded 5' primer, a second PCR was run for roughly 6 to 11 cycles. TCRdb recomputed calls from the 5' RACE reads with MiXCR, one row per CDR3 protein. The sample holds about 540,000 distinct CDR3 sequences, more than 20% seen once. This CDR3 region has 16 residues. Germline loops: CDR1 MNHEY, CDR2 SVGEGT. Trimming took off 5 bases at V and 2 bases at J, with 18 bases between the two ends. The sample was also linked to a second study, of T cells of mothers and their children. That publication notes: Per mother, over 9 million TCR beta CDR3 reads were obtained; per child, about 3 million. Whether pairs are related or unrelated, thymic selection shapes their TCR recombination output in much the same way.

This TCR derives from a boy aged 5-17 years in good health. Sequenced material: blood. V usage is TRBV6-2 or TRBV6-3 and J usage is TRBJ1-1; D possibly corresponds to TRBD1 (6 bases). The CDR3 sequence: CASSKSDRRFNTEAFL. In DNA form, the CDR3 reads TGTGCCAGCAGTAAGTCGGACAGAAGGTTTAACACTGAAGCTTTCCTT.